The rows below give T cell receptor beta chains drawn from one sample of a study of T cell repertoires in cytomegalovirus infection. TCRdb re-analysed the reads in MiXCR, keeping a single row per CDR3 protein. Seen here are 340,000 or so distinct CDR3 sequences, approximately 25% observed once, and the top ten hold about an eighth. Their recognized antigens are unknown. Sequencing used cultured PBMCs, obtained from culture after CMV antigen stimulation. These TCRs come from a human donor in good health (CMV status not recorded). Some clones in this sample may be carry-over from other donors' samples. Each CDR3 is given with its conserved first and last residue. D genes are given only for firm matches. A clone size is listed for some rows: how often the clone was seen (once, few, many), or a class if it is expanded.

j_gene: TRBJ2-2; v_gene: TRBV7-2; d_gene: TRBD2; abundance: many; CDR3nt: TGTGCCAGCAGGCCAGGCGGGAGAGGCACCGGGGAGCTGTTTTTT; CDR3aa: CASRPGGRGTGELFF
j_gene: TRBJ1-5; v_gene: TRBV20-1; d_gene: -; abundance: few; CDR3nt: TGCAGTGCTACGACGGGACATGGCAATCAGCCCCAGCATTTT; CDR3aa: CSATTGHGNQPQHF
j_gene: TRBJ2-2; v_gene: TRBV7-8; d_gene: TRBD2; abundance: -; CDR3nt: TGTGCCAGCAGGCCGAGCGGGGGGAACACCGGGGAGCTGTTTTTT; CDR3aa: CASRPSGGNTGELFF
j_gene: TRBJ1-2; v_gene: TRBV7-2; d_gene: TRBD1; abundance: -; CDR3nt: TGTGCCAGCAGCCCGACAGGGGGGAGCTATGGCTACACCTTC; CDR3aa: CASSPTGGSYGYTF
j_gene: TRBJ2-1; v_gene: TRBV28; d_gene: -; abundance: few; CDR3nt: TGTGCCAGCAGTTTATTAGGGCTCTCCTACAATGAGCAGTTCTTC; CDR3aa: CASSLLGLSYNEQFF
j_gene: TRBJ2-1; v_gene: TRBV12-3/TRBV12-4; d_gene: TRBD2; abundance: many; CDR3nt: TGTGCCAGCAGTTTCCTAGCGGGGCTCCCCTACAATGAGCAGTTCTTC; CDR3aa: CASSFLAGLPYNEQFF
j_gene: TRBJ1-5; v_gene: TRBV19; d_gene: -; abundance: few; CDR3nt: TGTGCCAGTTCGAACACTGGGGGCAATCAGCCCCAGCATTTT; CDR3aa: CASSNTGGNQPQHF
j_gene: TRBJ2-2; v_gene: TRBV3-1; d_gene: -; abundance: -; CDR3nt: TGTGCCAGCAGCCTTGGAAACCCCGTCGGGGGAACGAACACCGGGGAGCTGTTTTTT; CDR3aa: CASSLGNPVGGTNTGELFF
j_gene: TRBJ1-1; v_gene: TRBV20-1; d_gene: -; abundance: -; CDR3nt: TGCAGAGGACAGAAACTAATGAACACTGAAGCTTTCTTT; CDR3aa: CRGQKLMNTEAFF
j_gene: TRBJ2-1; v_gene: TRBV4-1; d_gene: -; abundance: -; CDR3nt: TGTGCCAGCAGCCGTTTGGGGAAGTACAATGAGCAGTTCTTC; CDR3aa: CASSRLGKYNEQFF
j_gene: TRBJ2-7; v_gene: TRBV9; d_gene: -; abundance: -; CDR3nt: TGTGCCAGCAGCGTAGCCCACAGCTCCTACGAGCAGTACTTC; CDR3aa: CASSVAHSSYEQYF
j_gene: TRBJ2-7; v_gene: TRBV7-2; d_gene: TRBD2; abundance: few; CDR3nt: TGTGCCAGCAGCTTAGACGGCGGGAGCACCTACGAGCAGTACTTC; CDR3aa: CASSLDGGSTYEQYF
j_gene: TRBJ1-5; v_gene: TRBV5-1; d_gene: -; abundance: -; CDR3nt: TGCGCCAGCAGCTTGGCCCCGACAGACAATCAGCCCCAGCATTTT; CDR3aa: CASSLAPTDNQPQHF
j_gene: TRBJ2-1; v_gene: TRBV6-6; d_gene: TRBD2; abundance: -; CDR3nt: TGTGCCAGCAATCCCCTGGGGGGGACCAGAGAGTCAAGCTCCTACAATGAGCAGTTCTTC; CDR3aa: CASNPLGGTRESSSYNEQFF
j_gene: TRBJ2-5; v_gene: TRBV11-3; d_gene: -; abundance: -; CDR3nt: TGTGCCAGCAGCTTGGTCCAGCCGGAGACCCAGTACTTC; CDR3aa: CASSLVQPETQYF
j_gene: TRBJ2-5; v_gene: TRBV7-3; d_gene: TRBD2; abundance: many; CDR3nt: TGTGCCAGCAGCTTAGGGGGACTAGCGGGAGCCAGAGAGACCCAGTACTTC; CDR3aa: CASSLGGLAGARETQYF
j_gene: TRBJ2-3; v_gene: TRBV4-3; d_gene: -; abundance: -; CDR3nt: TGCGCCAGCAGCCAAGATGAGGGCGTCACAGATACGCAGTATTTT; CDR3aa: CASSQDEGVTDTQYF
j_gene: TRBJ2-5; v_gene: TRBV7-9; d_gene: TRBD2; abundance: few; CDR3nt: TGTGCCAGCAGCTCGCCCCTAGCGGGAGGCGCCTACGTGTACCAAGAGACCCAGTACTTC; CDR3aa: CASSSPLAGGAYVYQETQYF
j_gene: TRBJ1-3; v_gene: TRBV20-1; d_gene: -; abundance: few; CDR3nt: TGCAGTGCTGCCCCTGGCAGTTCGTCCTCTGGAAACACCATATATTTT; CDR3aa: CSAAPGSSSSGNTIYF
j_gene: TRBJ2-2; v_gene: TRBV29-1; d_gene: -; abundance: -; CDR3nt: TGCAGCGTTGAAACAGGATCGGGCACCGGGGAGCTGTTTTTT; CDR3aa: CSVETGSGTGELFF
j_gene: TRBJ1-2; v_gene: TRBV6-5; d_gene: -; abundance: few; CDR3nt: TGTGCCAGCAGTGGAGGGGATGGCTACACCTTC; CDR3aa: CASSGGDGYTF
j_gene: TRBJ2-1; v_gene: TRBV9; d_gene: -; abundance: -; CDR3nt: TGTGCCAGCAGCGTAGAAGCGAACAATGAGCAGTTCTTC; CDR3aa: CASSVEANNEQFF
j_gene: TRBJ2-7; v_gene: TRBV19; d_gene: TRBD1; abundance: -; CDR3nt: TGTGCCAGTAGTACCACGGGACAGAGCTCCTACGAGCAGTACTTC; CDR3aa: CASSTTGQSSYEQYF
j_gene: TRBJ1-1; v_gene: TRBV7-4; d_gene: -; abundance: -; CDR3nt: TGTGCCAGCAGCCCAACGGGGGGGGCTTTCTTT; CDR3aa: CASSPTGGAFF
j_gene: TRBJ1-1; v_gene: TRBV7-2; d_gene: -; abundance: many; CDR3nt: TGTGCCAGCAGCTTAGCCAGGGATAACACTGAAGCTTTCTTT; CDR3aa: CASSLARDNTEAFF
j_gene: TRBJ2-3; v_gene: TRBV24-1; d_gene: -; abundance: many; CDR3nt: TGTGCCACTCCCTCTTATCTTGATACGCAGTATTTT; CDR3aa: CATPSYLDTQYF
j_gene: TRBJ1-5; v_gene: TRBV19; d_gene: -; abundance: -; CDR3nt: TGTGCCAGTAGATGGCAGGGAAGCAATCAGCCCCAGCATTTT; CDR3aa: CASRWQGSNQPQHF
j_gene: TRBJ2-1; v_gene: TRBV20-1; d_gene: -; abundance: -; CDR3nt: TGCAGTGCTAGAGATAGACTTAGGTTC; CDR3aa: CSARDRLRF
j_gene: TRBJ1-1; v_gene: TRBV28; d_gene: TRBD1; abundance: -; CDR3nt: TGTGCCAGCAGTTCCCCAGGGGGCGAGGGGCACACTGAAGCTTTCTTT; CDR3aa: CASSSPGGEGHTEAFF
j_gene: TRBJ2-1; v_gene: TRBV5-1; d_gene: TRBD1; abundance: few; CDR3nt: TGCGCCAGCAGCGGATACAGGGGACACAATGAGCAGTTCTTC; CDR3aa: CASSGYRGHNEQFF
j_gene: TRBJ2-7; v_gene: TRBV7-2; d_gene: -; abundance: many; CDR3nt: TGTGCCAGCAGCTTAGGGACGGCCGCCTACGAGCAGTACTTC; CDR3aa: CASSLGTAAYEQYF
j_gene: TRBJ2-2; v_gene: TRBV28; d_gene: -; abundance: -; CDR3nt: TGTGCCAGCAGTCCCCCCGCCGGGGAGCTGTTTTTT; CDR3aa: CASSPPAGELFF
j_gene: TRBJ1-1; v_gene: TRBV11-3; d_gene: TRBD1; abundance: few; CDR3nt: TGTGCCAGCAGCTCCCGACAGGGGAAATTAGGCACTGAAGCTTTCTTT; CDR3aa: CASSSRQGKLGTEAFF
j_gene: TRBJ1-3; v_gene: TRBV2; d_gene: TRBD1; abundance: -; CDR3nt: TGTGCCAGCAGTGGGGACAGAGGAAACACCATATATTTT; CDR3aa: CASSGDRGNTIYF
j_gene: TRBJ2-3; v_gene: TRBV12-3/TRBV12-4; d_gene: -; abundance: few; CDR3nt: TGTGCCAGCAGTTTAACTACGCAGTATTTT; CDR3aa: CASSLTTQYF
j_gene: TRBJ2-5; v_gene: TRBV5-4; d_gene: -; abundance: few; CDR3nt: TGTGCCAGCAGCTTAGGAAGTGTCGGTGAGACCCAGTACTTC; CDR3aa: CASSLGSVGETQYF
j_gene: TRBJ1-3; v_gene: TRBV7-9; d_gene: TRBD1; abundance: -; CDR3nt: TGTGCCAGCAGCACGGACAGGGGCTCTGGAAACACCATATATTTT; CDR3aa: CASSTDRGSGNTIYF